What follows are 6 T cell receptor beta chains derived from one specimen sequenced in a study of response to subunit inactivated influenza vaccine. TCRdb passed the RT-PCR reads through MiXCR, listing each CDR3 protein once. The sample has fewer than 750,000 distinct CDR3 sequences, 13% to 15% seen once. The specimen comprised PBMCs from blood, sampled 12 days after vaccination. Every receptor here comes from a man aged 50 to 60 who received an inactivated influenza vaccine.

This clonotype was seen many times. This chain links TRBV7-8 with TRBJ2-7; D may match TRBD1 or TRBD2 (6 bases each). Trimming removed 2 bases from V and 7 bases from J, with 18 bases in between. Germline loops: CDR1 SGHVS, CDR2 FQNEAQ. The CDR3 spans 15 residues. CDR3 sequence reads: CASSLIVSGAGEQYF. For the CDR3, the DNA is TGTGCCAGCAGCTTAATAGTGTCGGGGGCTGGGGAGCAGTACTTC.

The CDR3 loop reads CASRTGTATRHEQFF. The CDR3 nucleotides read TGTGCCAGCAGAACCGGGACAGCGACCAGACATGAGCAGTTCTTC. The chain couples TRBV7-2 to TRBJ2-1, with TRBD1 identical over 7 bases. Looked up from germline, CDR1 is SGHTA and CDR2 is FQGNSA. V lost 6 bases, J lost 8 bases, and 13 bases stayed unmatched. The CDR3 totals 15 residues.

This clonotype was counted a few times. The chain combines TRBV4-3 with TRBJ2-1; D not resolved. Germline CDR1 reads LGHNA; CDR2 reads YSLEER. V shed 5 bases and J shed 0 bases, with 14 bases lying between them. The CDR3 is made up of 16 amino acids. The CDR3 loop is CASSGFLASSYNEQFF. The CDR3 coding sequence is TGCGCCAGCAGCGGATTCCTGGCGAGCTCCTACAATGAGCAGTTCTTC.

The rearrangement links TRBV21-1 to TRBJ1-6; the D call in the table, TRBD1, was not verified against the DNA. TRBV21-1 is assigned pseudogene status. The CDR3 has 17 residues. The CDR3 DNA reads TGTGCCAGCAGCAAGACAAACAGGGGGCCTAATAATTCACCCCTCCACTTT. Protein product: CASSKTNRGPNNSPLHF.

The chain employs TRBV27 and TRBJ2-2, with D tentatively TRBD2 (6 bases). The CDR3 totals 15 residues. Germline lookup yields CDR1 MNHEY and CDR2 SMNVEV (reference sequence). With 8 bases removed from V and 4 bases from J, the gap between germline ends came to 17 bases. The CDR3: CASGVGLRVTGELFF. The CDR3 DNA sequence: TGTGCCAGCGGGGTGGGACTTAGAGTCACCGGGGAGCTGTTTTTT.

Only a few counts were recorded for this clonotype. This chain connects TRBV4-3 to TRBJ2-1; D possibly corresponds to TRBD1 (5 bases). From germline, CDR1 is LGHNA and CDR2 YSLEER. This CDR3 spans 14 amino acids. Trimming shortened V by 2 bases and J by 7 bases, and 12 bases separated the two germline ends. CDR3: CASSQRRGRNEQFF. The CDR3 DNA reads TGCGCCAGCAGCCAACGAAGGGGTCGGAATGAGCAGTTCTTC.